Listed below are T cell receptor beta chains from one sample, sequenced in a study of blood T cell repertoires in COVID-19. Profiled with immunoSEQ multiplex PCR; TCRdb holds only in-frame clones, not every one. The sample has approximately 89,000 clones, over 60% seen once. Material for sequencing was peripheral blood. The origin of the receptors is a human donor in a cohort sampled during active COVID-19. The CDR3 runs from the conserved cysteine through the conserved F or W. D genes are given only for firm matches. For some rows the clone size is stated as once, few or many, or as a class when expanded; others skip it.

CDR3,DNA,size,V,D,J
CSARTGAEQFF,TGCAGCGCCCGGACAGGGGCCGAGCAGTTCTTC,once,TRBV29-1,TRBD1,TRBJ2-1
CASSLTGTGENYGYTF,TGTGCCAGCAGCTTAACTGGGACAGGGGAGAACTATGGCTACACCTTC,.,TRBV7-2,TRBD1,TRBJ1-2
CASSSTPAGSAGDTQYF,TGTGCCAGCAGCTCGACTCCAGCGGGCAGTGCCGGAGATACGCAGTATTTT,.,TRBV7-3,.,TRBJ2-3
CASSGTGYYGYTF,TGTGCCAGCAGCGGGACAGGGTACTATGGCTACACCTTC,.,TRBV5-6,TRBD1,TRBJ1-2
CASSGGGRGDNSPLHF,TGTGCCAGCAGCGGGGGGGGCAGGGGTGATAATTCACCCCTCCACTTT,.,TRBV11-2,.,TRBJ1-6
CASSPRTGGFEQYF,TGTGCCAGCAGCCCAAGGACAGGGGGCTTCGAGCAGTACTTC,few,TRBV7-9,TRBD1,TRBJ2-7
CASLETGNTGELFF,TGTGCCAGCTTAGAGACAGGAAACACCGGGGAGCTGTTTTTT,.,TRBV28,.,TRBJ2-2
CASSPILQGARAYGYTF,TGTGCCAGCAGCCCTATCCTACAGGGGGCGCGTGCCTATGGCTACACCTTC,.,TRBV5-6,TRBD1,TRBJ1-2
CASSADRWDTEAFF,TGTGCCAGCAGTGCGGACAGGTGGGACACTGAAGCTTTCTTT,.,TRBV6-2/TRBV6-3,TRBD1,TRBJ1-1
CASRQDYLQETQYF,TGTGCCAGCAGACAGGACTACCTCCAAGAGACCCAGTACTTC,.,TRBV6-5,.,TRBJ2-5
CASSPLSGRLHEQYF,TGTGCCAGCTCTCCTCTTAGCGGGAGGTTGCACGAGCAGTACTTC,once,TRBV18,TRBD2,TRBJ2-7
CASSLGQHGELFF,TGTGCCAGCAGTCTAGGACAGCACGGGGAGCTGTTTTTT,.,TRBV2,.,TRBJ2-2
CATKPGQGAWYEQYF,TGTGCCACCAAGCCGGGACAGGGGGCTTGGTACGAGCAGTACTTC,.,TRBV6-5,TRBD1,TRBJ2-7
CASSRAGSAFF,TGCGCCAGCAGCCGGGCGGGGAGCGCTTTCTTT,few,TRBV4-1,.,TRBJ1-1
CASSDPRLANQPQHF,TGTGCCAGCAGTGACCCTAGATTAGCAAATCAGCCCCAGCATTTT,.,TRBV2,.,TRBJ1-5
CASSPGDIGTVRGYTF,TGTGCCAGCTCACCTGGCGACATCGGCACGGTCCGTGGCTACACCTTC,.,TRBV18,.,TRBJ1-2
CASSLQHGRTLSGNTIYF,TGTGCCAGCAGTTTGCAGCATGGCAGGACTCTCTCTGGAAACACCATATATTTT,few,TRBV28,.,TRBJ1-3
CASSVTSSGELFF,TGTGCCAGCAGCGTGACTAGCTCGGGGGAGCTGTTTTTT,.,TRBV9,TRBD2,TRBJ2-2
CATSAGVWTEAFF,TGTGCCACCAGTGCGGGGGTATGGACTGAAGCTTTCTTT,few,TRBV24-1,.,TRBJ1-1
CASSQRLSYEQYF,TGTGCCAGCAGCCAACGACTCTCCTACGAGCAGTACTTC,.,TRBV27,.,TRBJ2-7
CATQKTGGGEKLFF,TGTGCCACTCAGAAGACAGGGGGAGGTGAAAAACTGTTTTTT,.,TRBV19,TRBD1,TRBJ1-4
CASSKGGSTYEQYF,TGTGCCAGCAGCAAAGGGGGCAGCACCTACGAGCAGTACTTC,.,TRBV21-1,.,TRBJ2-7
CASSAIPGGGETQYF,TGTGCTAGCAGCGCTATCCCAGGGGGCGGGGAGACCCAGTACTTC,.,TRBV7-7,TRBD1,TRBJ2-5
CASSSGAMRNEQFF,TGTGCCAGCAGTTCCGGAGCAATGAGGAATGAGCAGTTCTTC,.,TRBV28,.,TRBJ2-1
CASSFDRGNQPQHF,TGTGCCAGCAGCTTTGACAGGGGTAATCAGCCCCAGCATTTT,.,TRBV7-2,TRBD1,TRBJ1-5
CASRTFGTGANVLTF,TGTGCCAGCAGGACTTTCGGGACTGGGGCCAACGTCCTGACTTTC,.,TRBV28,.,TRBJ2-6
CSVKGLANTYNEQFF,TGCAGCGTCAAGGGACTAGCGAACACCTACAATGAGCAGTTCTTC,few,TRBV29-1,TRBD2,TRBJ2-1
CASARGNNEQFF,TGTGCCAGCGCGAGGGGGAACAATGAGCAGTTCTTC,.,TRBV28,.,TRBJ2-1
CASSGGDRGNQPQHF,TGTGCCAGCAGCGGGGGGGACAGGGGAAATCAGCCCCAGCATTTT,.,TRBV28,TRBD1,TRBJ1-5
CASSTRGSALAKNIQYF,TGTGCCAGTAGTACCAGGGGTAGCGCCTTAGCCAAAAACATTCAGTACTTC,.,TRBV19,.,TRBJ2-4
CSARRNNEQFF,TGCAGTGCTAGGCGAAACAATGAGCAGTTCTTC,.,TRBV20-1,.,TRBJ2-1
CASSPRAGPNNEQFF,TGCGCCAGCAGCCCGAGGGCGGGCCCCAACAATGAGCAGTTCTTC,.,TRBV5-1,.,TRBJ2-1
CASSLIPGGANQETQYF,TGCGCCAGCAGCTTGATCCCGGGAGGGGCAAACCAAGAGACCCAGTACTTC,.,TRBV5-1,TRBD2,TRBJ2-5
CASRLGGALKGGPINTEAFF,TGTGCCAGCAGGCTCGGGGGGGCCCTGAAAGGGGGCCCAATAAACACTGAAGCTTTCTTT,.,TRBV28,TRBD1,TRBJ1-1
CASSEAGGRNQPQHF,TGTGCCAGCAGCGAAGCAGGGGGCCGCAATCAGCCCCAGCATTTT,.,TRBV6-1,TRBD1,TRBJ1-5
CASSFGGPGEKLFF,TGTGCCAGCAGTTTCGGGGGGCCTGGGGAAAAACTGTTTTTT,.,TRBV27,.,TRBJ1-4
CASSGRTGSGELFF,TGTGCCAGCTCCGGACGTACAGGGTCCGGGGAGCTGTTTTTT,.,TRBV2,.,TRBJ2-2
CASRRPGQGYGYTF,TGTGCCAGCAGGCGACCGGGACAGGGGTATGGCTACACCTTC,.,TRBV28,TRBD1,TRBJ1-2
CASSPPGVGGLVNEQFF,TGTGCCAGCAGCCCGCCCGGGGTGGGGGGGCTTGTCAATGAGCAGTTCTTC,.,TRBV4-2,.,TRBJ2-1
CASSLVAGLGTDTQYF,TGTGCCAGCAGCTTAGTGGCGGGTTTGGGCACAGATACGCAGTATTTT,.,TRBV7-9,.,TRBJ2-3
CASSAQGVRGYTF,TGTGCCAGCAGCGCACAGGGGGTCCGTGGCTACACCTTC,.,TRBV7-2,TRBD1,TRBJ1-2